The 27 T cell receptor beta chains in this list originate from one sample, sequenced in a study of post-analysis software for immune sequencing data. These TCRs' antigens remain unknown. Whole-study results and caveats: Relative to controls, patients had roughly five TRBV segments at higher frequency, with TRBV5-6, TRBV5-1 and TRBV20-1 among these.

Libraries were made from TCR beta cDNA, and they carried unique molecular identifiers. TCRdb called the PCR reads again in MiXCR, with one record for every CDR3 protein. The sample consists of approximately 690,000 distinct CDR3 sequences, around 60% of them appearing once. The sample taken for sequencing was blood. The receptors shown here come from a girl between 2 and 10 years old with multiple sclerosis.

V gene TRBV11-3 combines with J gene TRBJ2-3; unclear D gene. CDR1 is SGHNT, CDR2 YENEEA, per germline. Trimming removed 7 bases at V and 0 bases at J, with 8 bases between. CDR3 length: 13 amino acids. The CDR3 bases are TGTGCCAGCAAGGTTCCTAGCACAGATACGCAGTATTTT. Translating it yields CASKVPSTDTQYF.

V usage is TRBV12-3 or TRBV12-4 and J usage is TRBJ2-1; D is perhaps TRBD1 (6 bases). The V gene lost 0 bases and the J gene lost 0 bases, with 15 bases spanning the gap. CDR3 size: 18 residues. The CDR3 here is CASSLASQGFSSYNEQFF. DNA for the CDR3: TGTGCCAGCAGTTTAGCTTCACAGGGCTTCAGCTCCTACAATGAGCAGTTCTTC.

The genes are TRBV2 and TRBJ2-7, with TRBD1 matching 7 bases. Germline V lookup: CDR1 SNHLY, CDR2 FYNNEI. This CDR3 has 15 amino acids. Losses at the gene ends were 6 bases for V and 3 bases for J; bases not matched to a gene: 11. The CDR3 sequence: CASRQTGAPYYEQYF. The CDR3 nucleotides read TGTGCCAGCAGGCAAACAGGGGCGCCCTACTACGAGCAGTACTTC.

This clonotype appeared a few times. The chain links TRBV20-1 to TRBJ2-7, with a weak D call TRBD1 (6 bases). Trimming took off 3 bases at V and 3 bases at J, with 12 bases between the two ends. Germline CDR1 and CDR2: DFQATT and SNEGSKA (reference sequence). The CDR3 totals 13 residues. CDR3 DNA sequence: TGCAGTGCTAGGGACCCAGGGGTCTACGAGCAGTACTTC. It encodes CSARDPGVYEQYF.

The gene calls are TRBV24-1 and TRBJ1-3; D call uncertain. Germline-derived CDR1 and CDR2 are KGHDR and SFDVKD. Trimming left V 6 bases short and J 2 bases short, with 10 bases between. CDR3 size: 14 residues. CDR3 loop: CATSSGLTGNTIYF. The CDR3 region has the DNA TGTGCCACCAGTTCGGGTCTAACTGGAAACACCATATATTTT.

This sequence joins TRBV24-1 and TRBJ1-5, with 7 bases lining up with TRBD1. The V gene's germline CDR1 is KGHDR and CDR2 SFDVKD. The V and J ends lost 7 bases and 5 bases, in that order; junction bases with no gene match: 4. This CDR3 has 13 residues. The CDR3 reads CATSEDRYQPQHF. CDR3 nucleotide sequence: TGTGCCACCAGCGAGGACAGGTATCAGCCCCAGCATTTT.

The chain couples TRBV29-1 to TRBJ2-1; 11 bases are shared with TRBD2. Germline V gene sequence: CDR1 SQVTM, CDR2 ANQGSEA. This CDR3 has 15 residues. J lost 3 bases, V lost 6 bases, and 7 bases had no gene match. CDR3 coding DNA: TGCAGCGTGACCGGGACTAGCGGTTTCTACAATGAGCAGTTCTTC. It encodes CSVTGTSGFYNEQFF.

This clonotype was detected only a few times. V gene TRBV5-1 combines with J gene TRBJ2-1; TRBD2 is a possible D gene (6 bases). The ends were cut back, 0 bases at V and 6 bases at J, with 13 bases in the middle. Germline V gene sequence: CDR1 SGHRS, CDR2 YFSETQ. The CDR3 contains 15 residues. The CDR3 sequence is CASSLGRLGTNEQFF. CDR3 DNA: TGCGCCAGCAGCTTGGGTCGACTAGGAACCAATGAGCAGTTCTTC.

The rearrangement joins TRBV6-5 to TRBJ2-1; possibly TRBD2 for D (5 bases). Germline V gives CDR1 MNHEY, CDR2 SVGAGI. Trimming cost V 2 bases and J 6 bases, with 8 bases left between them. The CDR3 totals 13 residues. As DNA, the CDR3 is TGTGCCAGCAGTTACCACGCGGGCAATGAGCAGTTCTTC. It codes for CASSYHAGNEQFF.

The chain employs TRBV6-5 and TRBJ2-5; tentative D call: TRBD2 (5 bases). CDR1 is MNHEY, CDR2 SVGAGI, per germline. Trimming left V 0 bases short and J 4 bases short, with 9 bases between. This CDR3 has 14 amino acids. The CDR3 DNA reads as TGTGCCAGCAGTTACTCGGCGGCGGGAGAGACCCAGTACTTC. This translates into CASSYSAAGETQYF.

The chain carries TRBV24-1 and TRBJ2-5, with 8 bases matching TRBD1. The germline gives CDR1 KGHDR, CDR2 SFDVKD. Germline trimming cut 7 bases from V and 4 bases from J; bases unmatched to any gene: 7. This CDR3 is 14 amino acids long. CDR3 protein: CATSRGLGVETQYF. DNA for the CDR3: TGTGCCACCAGCAGGGGGCTAGGGGTAGAGACCCAGTACTTC.

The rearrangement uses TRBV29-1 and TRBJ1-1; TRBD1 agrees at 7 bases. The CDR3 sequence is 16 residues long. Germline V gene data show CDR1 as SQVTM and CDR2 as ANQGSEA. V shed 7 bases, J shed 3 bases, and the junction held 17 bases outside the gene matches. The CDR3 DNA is TGCAGCGATACCACAGGGGCGGGCCAAAGGGACACTGAAGCTTTCTTT. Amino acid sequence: CSDTTGAGQRDTEAFF. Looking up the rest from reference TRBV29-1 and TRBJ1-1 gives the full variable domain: SAVISQKPSRDICQRGTSLTIQCQVDSQVTMMFWYRQQPGQSLTLIATANQGSEATYESGFVIDKFPISRPNLTFSTLTVSNMSPEDSSIYLCSDTTGAGQRDTEAFFGQGTRLTVV.

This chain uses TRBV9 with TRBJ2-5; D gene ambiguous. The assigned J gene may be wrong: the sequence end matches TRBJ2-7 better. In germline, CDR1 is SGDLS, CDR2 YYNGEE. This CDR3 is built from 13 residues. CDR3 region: CASSPVMTGEQYF. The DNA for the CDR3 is TGTGCCAGCAGCCCGGTGATGACGGGCGAGCAGTACTTC.

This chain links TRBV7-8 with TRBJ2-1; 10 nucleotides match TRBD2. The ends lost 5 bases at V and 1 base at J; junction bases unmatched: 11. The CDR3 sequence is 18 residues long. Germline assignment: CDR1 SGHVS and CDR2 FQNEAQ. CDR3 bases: TGTGCCAGCAGCACCCGGCGGTTAGCGGGAGGTTCCTACAATGAGCAGTTCTTC. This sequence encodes CASSTRRLAGGSYNEQFF.

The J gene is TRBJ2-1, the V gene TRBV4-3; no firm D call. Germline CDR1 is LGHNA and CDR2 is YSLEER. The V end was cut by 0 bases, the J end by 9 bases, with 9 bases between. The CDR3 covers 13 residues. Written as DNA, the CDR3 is TGCGCCAGCAGCCAAGACCTGAGTGTTGAGCAGTTCTTC. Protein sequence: CASSQDLSVEQFF.

The CDR3 DNA follows: TGTGCCAGCAGCTGGGGGGGTGACCACTGGGAGCAGTACTTC. The encoded protein is CASSWGGDHWEQYF. The rearrangement links TRBV5-8 to TRBJ2-5; TRBD2 aligns across 7 bases. The CDR3 runs to 14 residues. The V and J ends lost 3 bases and 11 bases, in that order; junction bases with no gene match: 13. CDR1 is SGHTS and CDR2 is YDEGEE in the germline V gene.

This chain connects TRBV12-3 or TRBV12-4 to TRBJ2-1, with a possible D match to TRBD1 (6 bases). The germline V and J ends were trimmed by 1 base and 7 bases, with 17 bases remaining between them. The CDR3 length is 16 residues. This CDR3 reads CASSLVMTGGKNEQFF. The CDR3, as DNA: TGTGCCAGCAGTTTAGTTATGACAGGAGGTAAAAATGAGCAGTTCTTC.

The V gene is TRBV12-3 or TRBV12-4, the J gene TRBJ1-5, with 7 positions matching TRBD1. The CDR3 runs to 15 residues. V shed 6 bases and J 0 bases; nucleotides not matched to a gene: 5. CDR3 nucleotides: TGTGCCAGCAGCGGGACAGCCCTTAGCAATCAGCCCCAGCATTTT. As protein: CASSGTALSNQPQHF.

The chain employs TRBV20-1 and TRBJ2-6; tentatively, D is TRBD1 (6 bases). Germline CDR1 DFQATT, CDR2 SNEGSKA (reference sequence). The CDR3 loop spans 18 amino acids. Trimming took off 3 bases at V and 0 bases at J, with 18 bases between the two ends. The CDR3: CSASAGDLPFSGANVLTF. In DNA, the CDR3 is TGCAGTGCTAGTGCAGGGGACCTTCCCTTCTCTGGGGCCAACGTCCTGACTTTC.

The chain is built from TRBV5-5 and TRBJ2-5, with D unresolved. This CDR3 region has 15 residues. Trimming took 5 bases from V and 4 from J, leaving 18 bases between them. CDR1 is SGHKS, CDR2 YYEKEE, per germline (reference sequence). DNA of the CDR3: TGTGCCAGCAGTGCCGGGCCAAACGTGGGAGAGACCCAGTACTTC. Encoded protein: CASSAGPNVGETQYF.

CDR3 DNA: TGTGCCATCATGCCCTCTTTACTTCGCACAGATACGCAGTATTTT. This encodes CAIMPSLLRTDTQYF. This chain connects TRBV10-3 to TRBJ2-3, with no clear D. This CDR3 is 15 amino acids long. Trimming pared 7 bases from V and 1 base from J, leaving 15 bases between. From germline, CDR1 is ENHRY and CDR2 SYGVKD.

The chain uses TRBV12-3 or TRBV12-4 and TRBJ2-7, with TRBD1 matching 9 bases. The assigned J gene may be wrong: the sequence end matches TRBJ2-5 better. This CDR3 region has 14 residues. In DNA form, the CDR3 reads TGTGCCAGCGGAGCGAACAGGGGGCCGGAGACCCAGTACTTC. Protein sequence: CASGANRGPETQYF.

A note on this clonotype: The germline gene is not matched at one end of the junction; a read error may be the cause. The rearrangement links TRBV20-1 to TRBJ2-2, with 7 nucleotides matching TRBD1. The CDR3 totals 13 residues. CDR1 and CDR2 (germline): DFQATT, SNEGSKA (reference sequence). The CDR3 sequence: CGATDRATGELFF. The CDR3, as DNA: TGCGGTGCCACTGACAGGGCTACCGGGGAGCTGTTTTTT.

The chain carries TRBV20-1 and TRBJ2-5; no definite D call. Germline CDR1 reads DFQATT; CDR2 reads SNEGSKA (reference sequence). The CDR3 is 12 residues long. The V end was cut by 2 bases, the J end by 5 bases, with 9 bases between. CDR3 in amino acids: CSARLGKETQYF. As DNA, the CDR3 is TGCAGTGCTAGATTGGGGAAGGAGACCCAGTACTTC.

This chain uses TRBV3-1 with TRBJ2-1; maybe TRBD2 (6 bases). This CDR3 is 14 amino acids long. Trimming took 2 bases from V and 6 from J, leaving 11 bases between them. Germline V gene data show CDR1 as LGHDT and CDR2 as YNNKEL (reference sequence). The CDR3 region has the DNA TGTGCCAGCAGCCAATCTTACGGGAGCAATGAGCAGTTCTTC. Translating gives CASSQSYGSNEQFF.

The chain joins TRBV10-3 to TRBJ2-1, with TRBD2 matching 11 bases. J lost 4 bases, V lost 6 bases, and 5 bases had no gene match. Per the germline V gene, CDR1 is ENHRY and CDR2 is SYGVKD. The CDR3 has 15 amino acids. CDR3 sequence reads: CAISFSGGAYNEQFF. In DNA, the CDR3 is TGTGCCATCAGCTTTAGCGGGGGGGCTTACAATGAGCAGTTCTTC.

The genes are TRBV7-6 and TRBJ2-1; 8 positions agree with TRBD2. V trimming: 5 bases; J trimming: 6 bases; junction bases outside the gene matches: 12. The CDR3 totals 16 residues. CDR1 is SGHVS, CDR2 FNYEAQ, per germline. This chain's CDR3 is CASSPARGAGGNEQFF. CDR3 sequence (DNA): TGTGCCAGCAGCCCCGCGCGGGGGGCGGGTGGCAATGAGCAGTTCTTC.